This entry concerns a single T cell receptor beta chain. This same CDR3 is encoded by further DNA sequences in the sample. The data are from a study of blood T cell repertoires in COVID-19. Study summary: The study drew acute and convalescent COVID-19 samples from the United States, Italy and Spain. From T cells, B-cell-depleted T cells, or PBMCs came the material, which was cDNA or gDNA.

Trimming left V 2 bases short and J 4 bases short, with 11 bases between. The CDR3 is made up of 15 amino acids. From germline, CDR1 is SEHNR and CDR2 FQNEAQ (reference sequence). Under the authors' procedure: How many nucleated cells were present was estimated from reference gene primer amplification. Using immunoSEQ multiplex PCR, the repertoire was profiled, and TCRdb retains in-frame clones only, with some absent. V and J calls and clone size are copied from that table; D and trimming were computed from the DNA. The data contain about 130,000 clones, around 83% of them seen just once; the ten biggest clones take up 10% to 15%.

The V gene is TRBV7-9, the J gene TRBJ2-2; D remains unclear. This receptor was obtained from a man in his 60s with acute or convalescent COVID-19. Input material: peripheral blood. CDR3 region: CASSLIWPSTGELFF. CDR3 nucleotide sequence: TGTGCCAGCAGCTTAATTTGGCCTAGCACCGGGGAGCTGTTTTTT.